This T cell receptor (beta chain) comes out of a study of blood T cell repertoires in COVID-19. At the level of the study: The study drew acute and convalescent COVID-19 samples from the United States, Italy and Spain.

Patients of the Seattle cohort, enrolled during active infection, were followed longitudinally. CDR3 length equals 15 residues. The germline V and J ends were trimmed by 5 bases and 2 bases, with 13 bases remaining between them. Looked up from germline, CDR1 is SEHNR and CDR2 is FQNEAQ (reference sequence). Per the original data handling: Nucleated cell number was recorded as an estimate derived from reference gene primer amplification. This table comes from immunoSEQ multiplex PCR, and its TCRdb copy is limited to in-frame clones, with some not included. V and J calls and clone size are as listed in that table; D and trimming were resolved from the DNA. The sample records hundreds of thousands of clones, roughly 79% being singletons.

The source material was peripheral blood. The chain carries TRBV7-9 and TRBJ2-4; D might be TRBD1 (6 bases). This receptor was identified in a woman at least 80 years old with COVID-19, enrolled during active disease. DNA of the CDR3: TGTGCCAGCAGCCCCCAGGGGACGACCAAAAACATTCAGTACTTC. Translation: CASSPQGTTKNIQYF. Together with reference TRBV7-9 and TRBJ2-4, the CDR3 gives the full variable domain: DTGVSQNPRHKITKRGQNVTFRCDPISEHNRLYWYRQTLGQGPEFLTYFQNEAQLEKSRLLSDRFSAERPKGSFSTLEIQRTEQGDSAMYLCASSPQGTTKNIQYFGAGTRLSVL.